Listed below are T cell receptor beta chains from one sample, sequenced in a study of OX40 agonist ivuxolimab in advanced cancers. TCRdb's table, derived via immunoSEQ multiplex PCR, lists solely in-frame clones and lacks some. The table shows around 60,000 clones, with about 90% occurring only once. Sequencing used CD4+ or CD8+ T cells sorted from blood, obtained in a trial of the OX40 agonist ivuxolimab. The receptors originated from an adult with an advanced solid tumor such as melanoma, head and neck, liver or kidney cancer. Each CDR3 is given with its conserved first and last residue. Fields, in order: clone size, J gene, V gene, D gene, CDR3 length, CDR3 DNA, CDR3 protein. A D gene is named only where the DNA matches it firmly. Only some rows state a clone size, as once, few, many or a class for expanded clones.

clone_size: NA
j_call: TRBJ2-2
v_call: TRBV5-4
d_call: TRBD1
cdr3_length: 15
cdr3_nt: TGTGCCAGCAGCTCGGGGGACAGGGTCCCCGGGGAGCTGTTTTTT
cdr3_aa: CASSSGDRVPGELFF

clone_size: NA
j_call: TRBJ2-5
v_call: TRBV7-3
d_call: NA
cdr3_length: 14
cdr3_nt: TGTGCCAGCAGCTTAGCGCCAGGGACCGAGACCCAGTACTTC
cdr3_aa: CASSLAPGTETQYF

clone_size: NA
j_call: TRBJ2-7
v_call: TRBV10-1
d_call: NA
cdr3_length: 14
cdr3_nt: TGCGCCAGCAGTGAGACCGGAACCCGCTACGAGCAGTACTTC
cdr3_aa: CASSETGTRYEQYF

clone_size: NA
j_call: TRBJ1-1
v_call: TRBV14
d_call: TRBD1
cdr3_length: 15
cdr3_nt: TGTGCCAGCAGCCTCCGACAGGGACCCAACACTGAAGCTTTCTTT
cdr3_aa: CASSLRQGPNTEAFF

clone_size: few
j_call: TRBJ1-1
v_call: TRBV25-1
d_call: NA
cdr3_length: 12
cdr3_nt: TGTGCCAGCACCGAGGGAAGCGGCGAAGCTTTCTTT
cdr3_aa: CASTEGSGEAFF

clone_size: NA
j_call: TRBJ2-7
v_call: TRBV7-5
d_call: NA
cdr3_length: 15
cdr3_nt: TGTGCCAGCAGCTTGGCTAGCGGGGCGCCTTACGAGCAGTACTTC
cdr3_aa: CASSLASGAPYEQYF

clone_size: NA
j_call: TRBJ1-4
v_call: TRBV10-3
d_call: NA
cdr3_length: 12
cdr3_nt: TGTGCCATCAGGGGGCACGGGGAAAAACTGTTTTTT
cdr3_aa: CAIRGHGEKLFF

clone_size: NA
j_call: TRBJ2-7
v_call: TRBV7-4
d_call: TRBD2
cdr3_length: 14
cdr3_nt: TGTGCCAGCAGCCGACTAGCGGGAGTACGTGAGCAGTACTTC
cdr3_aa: CASSRLAGVREQYF

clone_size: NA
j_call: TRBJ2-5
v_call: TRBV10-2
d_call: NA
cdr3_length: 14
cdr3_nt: TGCGCCAGTCGAGTACAGTCGGCCCAAGAGACCCAGTACTTC
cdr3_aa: CASRVQSAQETQYF

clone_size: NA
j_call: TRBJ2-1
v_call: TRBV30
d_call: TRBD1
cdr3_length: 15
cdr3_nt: TGTGCCTGGAGTGCCGGACAGGCGTCCTACAATGAGCAGTTCTTC
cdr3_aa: CAWSAGQASYNEQFF